Listed here are 17 T cell receptor beta chains from one sample, sequenced in a study of T cell responses to AZD1222 COVID-19 vaccine. The protocol was immunoSEQ multiplex PCR, while the TCRdb copy is restricted to in-frame clones and leaves out a portion. The sample includes around 84,000 clones, around 90% of them seen just once. The material was peripheral blood, obtained on day 0 of AZD1222 vaccination. Every receptor here comes from an adult in good health.

The chain is built from TRBV5-1 and TRBJ2-3; D is unresolved. V lost 4 bases to trimming and J lost 1 base, with 13 bases between them. The germline V gene encodes CDR1 SGHRS and CDR2 YFSETQ. The CDR3 has 15 amino acids. CDR3 in amino acids: CASSPRVDGTDTQYF. The DNA for the CDR3 is TGCGCCAGCAGCCCCCGGGTTGATGGCACAGATACGCAGTATTTT.

The J gene is TRBJ1-1, the V gene TRBV9, with D possibly TRBD1 on 5 matching bases. The length of the CDR3 is 14 residues. The V end lost 6 bases, the J end lost 1 base, and 13 bases lay between the germline ends. Germline assignment: CDR1 SGDLS and CDR2 YYNGEE. In nucleotides, the CDR3 is TGTGCCAGCACACTGGGGGTCGGGAACACTGAAGCTTTCTTT. This translates into CASTLGVGNTEAFF.

The CDR3 DNA reads as TGTGCCAGCAGTGACAATGAGCAGTTCTTC. Translated: CASSDNEQFF. The genes are TRBV25-1 and TRBJ2-1; D unclear. Trimming left V 3 bases short and J 6 bases short, with 0 bases between. Germline-derived CDR1 and CDR2 are MGHDK and SYGVNS. The CDR3 has 10 amino acids.

This chain joins TRBV6-5 and TRBJ2-4; TRBD1 or TRBD2 may be the D gene (5 bases each). This CDR3 has 12 amino acids. The V and J ends lost 6 bases and 3 bases respectively, with 6 bases between them. Germline CDR1 and CDR2: MNHEY and SVGAGI. The CDR3 DNA reads TGTGCCAGCAGGGGGGACAAAAACATTCAGTACTTC. Its protein is CASRGDKNIQYF.

V and J are TRBV27 and TRBJ1-3, with 9 positions matching TRBD1. The trim removed 6 bases at V and 2 bases at J, leaving 2 bases unmatched. Germline lookup yields CDR1 MNHEY and CDR2 SMNVEV (reference sequence). The CDR3 spans 14 residues. The CDR3 spells CASSGDRAGNTIYF. The CDR3 nucleotides are TGTGCCAGCAGCGGGGACAGGGCTGGAAACACCATATATTTT.

The chain joins TRBV7-3 to TRBJ2-1; 7 bases match TRBD2. The CDR3 totals 12 residues. The V gene end was trimmed by 5 bases and the J gene end by 8 bases; junction bases not matched to a gene: 3. Germline assignment: CDR1 SGHTA and CDR2 FQGTGA. As DNA, the CDR3 is TGTGCCAGCAGCCTCACTAGCGATGAGCAGTTCTTC. Its translation is CASSLTSDEQFF.

The chain couples TRBV29-1 to TRBJ1-5; 7 nucleotides line up with TRBD1. CDR1 SQVTM and CDR2 ANQGSEA come from the germline V gene. The CDR3 contains 13 residues. V gave up 0 bases and J gave up 5 bases; unmatched junction bases: 1. The CDR3 DNA follows: TGCAGCGTTGAAGATACAGGGGATCAGCCCCAGCATTTT. As protein: CSVEDTGDQPQHF.

The chain couples TRBV28 to TRBJ2-7, with 7 bases that match TRBD2. The ends lost 7 bases at V and 2 bases at J; junction bases unmatched: 5. Looked up from germline, CDR1 is MDHEN and CDR2 is SYDVKM. The CDR3 is 13 residues long. The CDR3 loop is CASTTSEPYEQYF. CDR3 coding DNA: TGTGCCAGCACCACTAGCGAACCCTACGAGCAGTACTTC.

This rearrangement joins TRBV6-1 to TRBJ2-3, with 8 bases fitting TRBD2. The CDR3 is made up of 16 amino acids. Germline V gene lookup returns CDR1 MNHNS and CDR2 SASEGT. V shed 0 bases, J shed 4 bases, and the junction held 6 bases outside the gene matches. This chain's CDR3 is CASSEAPRLAPDTQYF. The CDR3 coding sequence is TGTGCCAGCAGTGAAGCGCCGAGACTAGCGCCAGATACGCAGTATTTT.

This clone is medium-sized by share. The rearrangement uses TRBV25-1 and TRBJ2-1; 9 nucleotides align to TRBD2. The germline gives CDR1 MGHDK, CDR2 SYGVNS. V gave up 6 bases and J gave up 5 bases; unmatched junction bases: 5. The CDR3 consists of 14 residues. In DNA form, the CDR3 reads TGTGCCAGCAGCGATAGCGGGAGTCACAATGAGCAGTTCTTC. Its protein product is CASSDSGSHNEQFF.

This clone was picked up a small number of times. The chain has TRBV29-1 and TRBJ2-7; D call uncertain. V was shortened by 6 bases and J by 3 bases, with 18 bases between the two germline ends. CDR3 size: 14 residues. The germline V gene has CDR1 SQVTM and CDR2 ANQGSEA. The CDR3 reads CSVKDLSGDYEQYF. Written as DNA, the CDR3 is TGCAGCGTGAAGGACCTGTCCGGTGACTACGAGCAGTACTTC.

The chain joins TRBV5-4 to TRBJ2-2; 8 nucleotides line up with TRBD2. CDR1 is SGHNT, CDR2 YYREEE, per germline (reference sequence). CDR3 size: 17 residues. J gave up 5 bases and V 0 bases, and 9 bases lay outside the gene matches. For the CDR3, the DNA is TGTGCCAGCAGCTTGGAGGGTAGCGGGGCCATAACCGGGGAGCTGTTTTTT. Translation: CASSLEGSGAITGELFF. The full variable domain, completed using reference TRBV5-4 and TRBJ2-2, is ETGVTQSPTHLIKTRGQQVTLRCSSQSGHNTVSWYQQALGQGPQFIFQYYREEENGRGNFPPRFSGLQFPNYSSELNVNALELDDSALYLCASSLEGSGAITGELFFGEGSRLTVL.

The V and J genes are TRBV2 and TRBJ2-2, with a weak D call TRBD1 (5 bases). The CDR3 has 13 amino acids. V was shortened by 6 bases and J by 6 bases, with 11 bases between the two germline ends. CDR1 and CDR2 from the germline V gene are SNHLY and FYNNEI. The DNA of the CDR3 is TGTGCCAGCAGCCCAAGGGGCGCCGGGGAGCTGTTTTTT. It is translated as CASSPRGAGELFF.

This chain uses TRBV5-4 with TRBJ2-1; perhaps TRBD1 as D (6 bases). The CDR3 length is 16 residues. From germline, CDR1 is SGHNT and CDR2 YYREEE (reference sequence). Trimming left V 2 bases short and J 0 bases short, with 12 bases between. The CDR3 region is CASSLSQGHSYNEQFF. The DNA of the CDR3 is TGTGCCAGCAGCTTATCGCAGGGGCACTCCTACAATGAGCAGTTCTTC. The full variable domain, with the rest looked up from reference TRBV5-4 and TRBJ2-1, is ETGVTQSPTHLIKTRGQQVTLRCSSQSGHNTVSWYQQALGQGPQFIFQYYREEENGRGNFPPRFSGLQFPNYSSELNVNALELDDSALYLCASSLSQGHSYNEQFFGPGTRLTVL.

There are a few counts of this clone. The chain combines TRBV2 with TRBJ2-7; 8 bases line up with TRBD1. CDR1 and CDR2 (germline): SNHLY, FYNNEI. The CDR3 is 14 residues long. J gave up 2 bases and V 9 bases, and 9 bases lay outside the gene matches. The DNA of the CDR3 is TGTGCCAGGGATAGAGGACAGGGAGCCTACGAGCAGTACTTC. Translated: CARDRGQGAYEQYF.

The rearrangement joins TRBV6-5 to TRBJ1-2; 11 nucleotides align to TRBD1. There are 15 residues in the CDR3. The trim removed 8 bases at V and 1 base at J, leaving 6 bases unmatched. CDR1 MNHEY and CDR2 SVGAGI come from the germline V gene. The CDR3 sequence: CASQDRGRDNYGYTF. CDR3 in DNA: TGTGCCAGCCAGGACAGGGGGCGTGATAACTATGGCTACACCTTC.

This chain connects TRBV28 to TRBJ2-1; 10 bases are a match to TRBD1. The CDR3 is 14 amino acids. Germline CDR1 and CDR2: MDHEN and SYDVKM. V was pared by 8 bases and J by 2 bases, with 3 bases of the junction left unmatched. The CDR3 sequence: CASLGQGPYNEQFF. The CDR3 DNA is TGTGCCAGCCTGGGACAGGGGCCCTACAATGAGCAGTTCTTC.